This T cell receptor beta chain was captured by sequencing in a study of blood T cells in healthy people across ages. Per germline, CDR1 LGHDT and CDR2 YNNKEL (reference sequence). Trimming cost V 1 base and J 2 bases, with 18 bases left between them. CDR3 length equals 19 residues. The use of a sample-barcoded 5' primer and a J-beta primer mix characterized a second PCR of about 6 to 12 cycles. TCRdb independently ran MiXCR on the 5' RACE reads; one entry per CDR3 protein. The data show more than 1 million distinct CDR3 sequences, with 40% to 55% seen just once and 18% held by the top ten. Study conclusions and caveats: Strong correlation existed between TCR beta diversity and naive T cell percentage.

As for this clonotype: What it binds is not known.

Every donor gave about 9 milliliters of peripheral blood. The sequence derives from a woman aged 55-75 years in good health. The V call is TRBV3-1, the J call TRBJ2-6, with a possible D match to TRBD1 (6 bases). Sequenced input: blood. The CDR3 DNA reads as TGTGCCAGCAGCCAAGTTTGGAGCCGGACAGAGGCTGGGGCCAACGTCCTGACTTTC. This gives the protein CASSQVWSRTEAGANVLTF.